The T cell receptor beta chain under discussion was sequenced for a study of shared clonotypes between healthy human individuals. Background on the study: Serving as donors were a couple of women and a few men, whose ages spanned 18 to 49.

The authors loaded 150 to 250 ng DNA, 27,000 or so T cell genomes, into sorted-subset replicate PCRs. Assay: immunoSEQ multiplex PCR; the TCRdb copy retains only in-frame clones and omits some. The repertoire includes some 2 million clones, about 95% of them detected once, and around 1.2% sits in the top ten. In the naive CD8 group, cells lacked CD45RO and were positively selected for CCR7, so terminally differentiated effector memory CD45RA+ cells were left out. The study drew its donors from healthy HIV-negative adults without recent acute infections or vaccinations. Per germline, CDR1 LNHNV and CDR2 YYDKDF (reference sequence). The CDR3 loop spans 17 amino acids. The V gene end was trimmed by 3 bases and the J gene end by 0 bases; junction bases not matched to a gene: 9.

This clonotype originated in a man between 18 and 29 years old in good health. This chain uses TRBV15 with TRBJ2-7, with 9 bases that match TRBD2. The specimen was naive CD8+ T cells sorted from blood. As DNA, the CDR3 is TGTGCCACCAGCAGGGTCTTTAGCGGGAGTTACTCCTACGAGCAGTACTTC. Its protein product is CATSRVFSGSYSYEQYF.